Below are 19 T cell receptor beta chains sequenced from a single sample in a study of blood T cells in healthy people across ages. Primers used in a second PCR of about 6 to 11 cycles were a sample-barcoded 5' primer and a J-beta primer mix. Each CDR3 protein is one row after TCRdb ran MiXCR on the 5' RACE reads. In the table there are more than 1 million distinct CDR3 sequences, over 35% of which are singletons. Input material: blood. The receptors were gathered from a woman aged 55-70 years in good health.

J is TRBJ2-1 and V is TRBV12-3 or TRBV12-4; TRBD2 matches 8 bases. V dropped 2 bases and J dropped 4; count of bases not matched to a gene: 10. The CDR3 length is 17 residues. The CDR3 loop reads CASSLNPLAEIYNEQFF. DNA for the CDR3: TGTGCCAGCAGTTTAAACCCACTAGCGGAGATTTACAATGAGCAGTTCTTC.

The V and J genes are TRBV30 and TRBJ1-1; no clear D. V was pared by 2 bases and J by 6 bases, with 10 bases between. The CDR3 has 12 amino acids. In germline, CDR1 is GTSNPN, CDR2 SVGIG (reference sequence). CDR3 nucleotides: TGTGCCTGGAGTCCCGCCGGGGCTGAAGCTTTCTTT. Protein: CAWSPAGAEAFF. The full variable domain, completed using reference TRBV30 and TRBJ1-1, is SQTIHQWPATLVQPVGSPLSLECTVEGTSNPNLYWYRQAAGRGLQLLFYSVGIGQISSEVPQNLSASRPQDRQFILSSKKLLLSDSGFYLCAWSPAGAEAFFGQGTRLTVV.

V is TRBV3-1 and J is TRBJ1-2, with a weak D call TRBD1 (6 bases). This CDR3 has 17 amino acids. The V gene's germline CDR1 is LGHDT and CDR2 YNNKEL (reference sequence). The V end lost 2 bases, the J end lost 4 bases, and 20 bases lay between the germline ends. CDR3: CASSQPRAGEGLYGYTF. The DNA of the CDR3 is TGTGCCAGCAGCCAACCCCGGGCAGGGGAGGGCCTCTATGGCTACACCTTC.

This CDR3 reads CASSLASLPYEQYF. CDR3 sequence (DNA): TGTGCCAGCAGCTTAGCGTCGTTACCCTACGAGCAGTATTTT. This chain joins TRBV7-9 and TRBJ2-3, with unresolved D. Germline V lookup: CDR1 SEHNR, CDR2 FQNEAQ (reference sequence). V shed 0 bases and J shed 11 bases, with 15 bases lying between them. This CDR3 is built from 14 residues. The whole variable domain, filled in from reference TRBV7-9 and TRBJ2-3, reads DTGVSQNPRHKITKRGQNVTFRCDPISEHNRLYWYRQTLGQGPEFLTYFQNEAQLEKSRLLSDRFSAERPKGSFSTLEIQRTEQGDSAMYLCASSLASLPYEQYFGPGTRLTVL.

About this clonotype: The junction does not match germline at one end; this may be a read error. This chain links TRBV15 with TRBJ2-7, with D possibly matching TRBD1 (6 bases). The DNA matches TRBJ2-5 better at its end, which makes the J call doubtful. The V gene's germline CDR1 is LNHNV and CDR2 YYDKDF (reference sequence). The CDR3 is made up of 16 amino acids. CDR3 nucleotides: TGTGCCACCCGCAGACAACAGGGAACCCTCCAAGAGACCCAGTACTTC. Its protein product is CATRRQQGTLQETQYF.

The gene calls are TRBV29-1 and TRBJ1-6; D unclear. CDR1 and CDR2 (germline): SQVTM, ANQGSEA. V was shortened by 4 bases and J by 5 bases, with 12 bases between the two germline ends. CDR3 length equals 14 residues. The CDR3 nucleotides are TGCAGCGTTGTCACATCTCTAGATAATTCACCCCTCCACTTT. Protein product: CSVVTSLDNSPLHF.

The chain is built from TRBV7-9 and TRBJ2-3; no clear D. CDR1 and CDR2 from the germline V gene are SEHNR and FQNEAQ (reference sequence). The CDR3 loop spans 13 amino acids. Trimming pared 4 bases from V and 5 bases from J, leaving 10 bases between. The CDR3 DNA reads as TGTGCCAGCAGCTCTCGGAGAGTAGATACGCAGTATTTT. Its protein is CASSSRRVDTQYF.

The V gene is TRBV10-3, the J gene TRBJ1-5; 8 bases are a match to TRBD1. CDR1 and CDR2 from the germline V gene are ENHRY and SYGVKD. The V gene end was trimmed by 4 bases and the J gene end by 3 bases; junction bases not matched to a gene: 2. The CDR3 has 14 amino acids. CDR3 sequence: CAISGQGNNQPQHF. The DNA for the CDR3 is TGTGCCATCAGTGGACAGGGGAACAATCAGCCCCAGCATTTT.

The chain links TRBV20-1 to TRBJ2-7, with 9 positions matching TRBD1. This CDR3 contains 14 residues. CDR1 is DFQATT, CDR2 SNEGSKA, per germline (reference sequence). Trimming at V came to 4 bases and at J to 2 bases, leaving 6 bases not matched to a gene. Here the CDR3 reads CSAMGTGRPYEQYF. Here the CDR3 DNA reads TGCAGTGCTATGGGGACAGGGCGTCCCTACGAGCAGTACTTC.

This chain connects TRBV5-1 to TRBJ2-5; weak D call: TRBD1 (6 bases). CDR1 is SGHRS and CDR2 is YFSETQ in the germline V gene. Trimming took off 1 base at V and 1 base at J, with 11 bases between the two ends. The CDR3 spans 15 residues. The CDR3 DNA is TGCGCCAGCAGCTTGTACACAGGGACCCAAGAGACCCAGTACTTC. This gives the protein CASSLYTGTQETQYF. Full variable domain (outside the CDR3, taken from reference TRBV5-1 and TRBJ2-5): KAGVTQTPRYLIKTRGQQVTLSCSPISGHRSVSWYQQTPGQGLQFLFEYFSETQRNKGNFPGRFSGRQFSNSRSEMNVSTLELGDSALYLCASSLYTGTQETQYFGPGTRLLVL.

The rearrangement joins TRBV30 to TRBJ1-6; a possible D gene is TRBD1 (5 bases). Germline-derived CDR1 and CDR2 are GTSNPN and SVGIG (reference sequence). The CDR3 loop spans 14 amino acids. V dropped 4 bases and J dropped 14 bases, with 21 bases sitting between them. CDR3 nucleotide sequence: TGTGCCTGGACCGGGACGGCCTATCTGGGGGCCCTCCACTTT. Translating it yields CAWTGTAYLGALHF.

The J gene is TRBJ2-5, the V gene TRBV23-1, with D possibly TRBD2 on 6 matching bases. Near its end, the DNA agrees better with TRBJ2-7, so the J call may be wrong. TRBV23-1 is filed as an ORF, its function uncertain. CDR3 length: 16 amino acids. The CDR3 DNA is TGCGCCAGCAGTCGTGGGACTGGAGATGAACTCGACGAGCAGTACTTC. It translates to CASSRGTGDELDEQYF.

The V gene is TRBV28, the J gene TRBJ2-7; TRBD1 aligns across 8 bases. The CDR3 runs to 15 residues. Per the germline V gene, CDR1 is MDHEN and CDR2 is SYDVKM. With 5 bases clipped from V and 4 bases from J, the junction kept 10 bases outside the gene matches. CDR3 in DNA: TGTGCCAGCAGTAGACCCGGGACAGGATCATACGAGCAGTACTTC. This gives the protein CASSRPGTGSYEQYF.

This clonotype was observed a single time. The rearrangement joins TRBV2 to TRBJ1-5; no firm D call. This CDR3 has 13 amino acids. V lost 5 bases and J lost 5, with 10 bases in between. From germline, CDR1 is SNHLY and CDR2 FYNNEI. In nucleotides, the CDR3 is TGTGCCAGCAGTCCACGCGTTTATCAGCCCCAGCATTTT. This translates into CASSPRVYQPQHF.

This chain links TRBV14 with TRBJ2-3; 7 bases are a match to TRBD2. CDR1 and CDR2 from the germline V gene are SGHDN and FVKESK. Unmatched junction bases numbered 8, after V lost 4 bases and J lost 1 base. The CDR3 extends over 16 amino acids. CDR3 sequence: CASSPLTSNGTDTQYF. CDR3 bases: TGTGCCAGCAGCCCCTTGACTAGCAACGGCACAGATACGCAGTATTTT.

A few counts support this clonotype. J is TRBJ1-5 and V is TRBV28; D possibly corresponds to TRBD1 (5 bases). This CDR3 is built from 15 residues. The germline V gene encodes CDR1 MDHEN and CDR2 SYDVKM. Between the trimmed V and J ends, which lost 2 bases and 5 bases, there was a span of 13 bases. The CDR3 reads CASSLVGAGHQPQHF. The CDR3 DNA sequence: TGTGCCAGCAGTTTAGTAGGGGCAGGGCATCAGCCCCAGCATTTT. Based on the CDR3 plus reference TRBV28 and TRBJ1-5, the full variable domain is DVKVTQSSRYLVKRTGEKVFLECVQDMDHENMFWYRQDPGLGLRLIYFSYDVKMKEKGDIPEGYSVSREKKERFSLILESASTNQTSMYLCASSLVGAGHQPQHFGDGTRLSIL.

This clonotype showed up just a few times. The chain couples TRBV7-2 to TRBJ2-5; TRBD1 agrees at 9 bases. The end of the DNA aligns better with TRBJ2-7, so the J call may be wrong. There are 15 residues in the CDR3. Germline V gene sequence: CDR1 SGHTA, CDR2 FQGNSA. The CDR3 sequence is CASSAEGTGSYEQYF. The DNA of the CDR3 is TGTGCCAGCAGCGCTGAGGGGACAGGGTCCTACGAGCAGTACTTC.

J is TRBJ2-3 and V is TRBV25-1; 7 nucleotides line up with TRBD2. The junction had 14 bases not matched to a gene; V was cut back by 9 bases and J by 5 bases. The length of the CDR3 is 15 residues. Per the germline V gene, CDR1 is MGHDK and CDR2 is SYGVNS. The CDR3 bases are TGTGCCAGTGGGGGGGGATACGGAGGCGGAGATACGCAGTATTTT. It encodes CASGGGYGGGDTQYF. Full variable domain (outside the CDR3, taken from reference TRBV25-1 and TRBJ2-3): EADIYQTPRYLVIGTGKKITLECSQTMGHDKMYWYQQDPGMELHLIHYSYGVNSTEKGDLSSESTVSRIRTEHFPLTLESARPSHTSQYLCASGGGYGGGDTQYFGPGTRLTVL.

This clonotype came up a few times. The chain recombines TRBV12-5 with TRBJ2-3; D is uncertain. Germline CDR1 and CDR2: LGHNT and FRNRAP. This CDR3 comprises 15 residues. V was pared by 4 bases and J by 2 bases, with 13 bases between. This CDR3 reads CASGSTAAVTDTQYF. CDR3 bases: TGTGCTAGTGGTTCGACCGCGGCAGTCACAGATACGCAGTATTTT. Drawing the rest from reference TRBV12-5 and TRBJ2-3, the complete variable domain is DARVTQTPRHKVTEMGQEVTMRCQPILGHNTVFWYRQTMMQGLELLAYFRNRAPLDDSGMPKDRFSAEMPDATLATLKIQPSEPRDSAVYFCASGSTAAVTDTQYFGPGTRLTVL.